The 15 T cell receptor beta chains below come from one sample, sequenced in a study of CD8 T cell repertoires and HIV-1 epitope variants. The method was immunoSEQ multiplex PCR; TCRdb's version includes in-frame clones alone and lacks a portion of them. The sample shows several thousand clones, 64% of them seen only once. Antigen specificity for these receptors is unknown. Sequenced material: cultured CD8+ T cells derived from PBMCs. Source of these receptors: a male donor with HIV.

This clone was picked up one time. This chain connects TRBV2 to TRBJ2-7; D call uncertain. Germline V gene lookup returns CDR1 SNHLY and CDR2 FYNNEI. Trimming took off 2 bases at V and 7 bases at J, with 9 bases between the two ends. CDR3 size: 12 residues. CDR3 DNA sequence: TGTGCCAGCAGTGAAAGCGTTAGGGAGCAGTACTTC. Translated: CASSESVREQYF.

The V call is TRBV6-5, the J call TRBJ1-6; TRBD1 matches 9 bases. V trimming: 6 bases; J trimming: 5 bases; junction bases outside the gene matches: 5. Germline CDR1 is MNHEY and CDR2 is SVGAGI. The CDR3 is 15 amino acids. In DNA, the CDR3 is TGTGCCAGCAGCTTTGGGACAGGGAATAATTCACCCCTCCACTTT. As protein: CASSFGTGNNSPLHF.

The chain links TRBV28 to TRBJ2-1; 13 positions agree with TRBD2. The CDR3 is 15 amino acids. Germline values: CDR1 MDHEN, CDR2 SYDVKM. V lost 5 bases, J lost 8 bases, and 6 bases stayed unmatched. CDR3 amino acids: CASSELAGGLYEQFF. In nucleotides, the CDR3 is TGTGCCAGCAGTGAACTAGCGGGGGGGCTCTATGAGCAGTTCTTC.

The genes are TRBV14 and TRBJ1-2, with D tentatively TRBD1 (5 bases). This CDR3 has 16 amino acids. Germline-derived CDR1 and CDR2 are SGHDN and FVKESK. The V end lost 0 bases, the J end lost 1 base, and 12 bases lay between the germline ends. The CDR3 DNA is TGTGCCAGCAGCCAAGAATATAAGGGACTTAACTATGGCTACACCTTC. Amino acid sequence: CASSQEYKGLNYGYTF.

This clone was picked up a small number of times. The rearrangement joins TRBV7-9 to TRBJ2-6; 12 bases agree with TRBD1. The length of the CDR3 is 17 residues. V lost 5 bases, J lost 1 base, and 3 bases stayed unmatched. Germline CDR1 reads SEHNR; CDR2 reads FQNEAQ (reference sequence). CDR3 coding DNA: TGTGCCAGCAGCGCGGGACAGGGGGCATCTGGGGCCAACGTCCTGACTTTC. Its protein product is CASSAGQGASGANVLTF.

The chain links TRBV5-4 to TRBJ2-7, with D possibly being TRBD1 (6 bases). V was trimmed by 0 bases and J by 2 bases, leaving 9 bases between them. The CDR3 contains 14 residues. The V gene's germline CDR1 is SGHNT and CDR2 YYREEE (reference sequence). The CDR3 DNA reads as TGTGCCAGCAGCTTGGAACAGGGAACCTACGAGCAGTACTTC. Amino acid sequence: CASSLEQGTYEQYF.

The CDR3 region is CASEAGATQPQHF. The CDR3 DNA sequence: TGTGCCAGCGAAGCAGGGGCGACTCAGCCCCAGCATTTT. The chain employs TRBV2 and TRBJ1-5; tentative D call: TRBD1 (6 bases). Germline lookup yields CDR1 SNHLY and CDR2 FYNNEI. The CDR3 consists of 13 residues. Trimming took off 8 bases at V and 6 bases at J, with 14 bases between the two ends.

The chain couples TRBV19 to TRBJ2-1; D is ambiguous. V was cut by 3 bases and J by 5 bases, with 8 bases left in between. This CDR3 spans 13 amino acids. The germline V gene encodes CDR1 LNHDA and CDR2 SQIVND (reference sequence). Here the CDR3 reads CASSIMSDNEQFF. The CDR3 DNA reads TGTGCCAGTAGTATTATGTCCGACAATGAGCAGTTCTTC.

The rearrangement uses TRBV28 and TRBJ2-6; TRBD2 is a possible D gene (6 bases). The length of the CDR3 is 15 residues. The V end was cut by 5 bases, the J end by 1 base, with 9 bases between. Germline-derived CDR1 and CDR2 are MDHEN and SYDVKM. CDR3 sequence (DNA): TGTGCCAGCAGTCCTGGGGGGTCTGGGGCCAACGTCCTGACTTTC. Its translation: CASSPGGSGANVLTF.

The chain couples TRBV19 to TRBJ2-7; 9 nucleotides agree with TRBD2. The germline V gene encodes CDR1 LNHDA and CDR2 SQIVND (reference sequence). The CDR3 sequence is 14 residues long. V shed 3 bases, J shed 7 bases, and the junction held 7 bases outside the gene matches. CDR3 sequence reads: CASSMGVAGEEQYF. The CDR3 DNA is TGTGCCAGTAGTATGGGGGTAGCGGGAGAAGAGCAGTACTTC.

CDR3 loop: CASSSPGQGFNYGYTF. The CDR3, as DNA: TGTGCCAGCAGCTCTCCAGGACAGGGCTTTAACTATGGCTACACCTTC. This chain uses TRBV7-8 with TRBJ1-2; 8 bases are a match to TRBD1. The junction had 8 bases not matched to a gene; V was cut back by 4 bases and J by 1 base. Per the germline V gene, CDR1 is SGHVS and CDR2 is FQNEAQ. This CDR3 contains 16 residues. Combining the CDR3 with reference TRBV7-8 and TRBJ1-2 gives the whole variable domain GAGVSQSPRYKVAKRGQDVALRCDPISGHVSLFWYQQALGQGPEFLTYFQNEAQLDKSGLPSDRFFAERPEGSVSTLKIQRTQQEDSAVYLCASSSPGQGFNYGYTFGSGTRLTVV.

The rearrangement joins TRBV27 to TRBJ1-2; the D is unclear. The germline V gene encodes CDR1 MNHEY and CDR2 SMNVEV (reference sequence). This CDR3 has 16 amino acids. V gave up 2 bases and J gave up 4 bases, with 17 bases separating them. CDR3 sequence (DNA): TGTGCCAGCAGTTTAGGCGGCCCGGACGGCTTCTATGGCTACACCTTC. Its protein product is CASSLGGPDGFYGYTF.

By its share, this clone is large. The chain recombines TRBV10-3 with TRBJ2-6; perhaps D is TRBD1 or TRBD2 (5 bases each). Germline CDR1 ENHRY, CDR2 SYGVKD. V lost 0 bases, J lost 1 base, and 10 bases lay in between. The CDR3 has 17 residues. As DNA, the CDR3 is TGTGCCATCAGTGAGTCTCTGGGGGTATCTGGGGCCAACGTCCTGACTTTC. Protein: CAISESLGVSGANVLTF.

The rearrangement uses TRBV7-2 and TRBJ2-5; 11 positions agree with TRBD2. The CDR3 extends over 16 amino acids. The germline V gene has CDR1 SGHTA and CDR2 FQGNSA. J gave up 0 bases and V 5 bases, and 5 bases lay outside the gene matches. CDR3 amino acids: CASSRQGLADQETQYF. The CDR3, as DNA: TGTGCCAGCAGCCGACAGGGACTAGCGGACCAAGAGACCCAGTACTTC. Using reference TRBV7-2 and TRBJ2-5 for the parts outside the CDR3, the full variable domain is GAGVSQSPSNKVTEKGKDVELRCDPISGHTALYWYRQSLGQGLEFLIYFQGNSAPDKSGLPSDRFSAERTGGSVSTLTIQRTQQEDSAVYLCASSRQGLADQETQYFGPGTRLLVL.

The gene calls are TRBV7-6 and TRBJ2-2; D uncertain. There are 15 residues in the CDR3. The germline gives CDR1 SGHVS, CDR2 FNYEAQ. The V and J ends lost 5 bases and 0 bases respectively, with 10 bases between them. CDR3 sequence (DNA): TGTGCCAGCAGCCCTCGGGTTACGAACACCGGGGAGCTGTTTTTT. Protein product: CASSPRVTNTGELFF.